Below, 12 T cell receptor beta chains from the same sample are listed, as sequenced in a study of T cells in women clearing cervical HPV infection (dated by TCRdb to between 2017 and 2018). The library was built by means of the immunoSEQ multiplex PCR assay. Held by TCRdb, this immuneACCESS table contains in-frame sequences only and omits some clones. Under half of the omission traces to an unresolved V gene where checked; the cause of the rest is unknown. The table held for this sample gives about 39,000 clones. About 5% of the sample is in the top ten clones. The sample taken for sequencing was blood buffy coat. These TCRs come from a woman between 18 and 70 years old with a cervical HPV16 infection that either progressed to CIN3+ or cleared (not recorded which).

CDR3 protein: CASSQAQSYGYTF. The CDR3 bases that were read are TGTGCCAGCAGCCAAGCCCAGTCCTATGGC. The chain links TRBV14 to TRBJ1-2; D is undetermined. The read finishes 3 residues shy of the CDR3 end, and the germline J gene is used to complete it. Deletions cut 1 base from V and 4 bases from J, with 7 bases between. Looked up from germline, CDR1 is SGHDN and CDR2 is FVKESK. The CDR3 has 13 residues.

The CDR3 protein is CSAGLAGETQYF. The sequenced part of the CDR3 DNA is TGCAGTGCTGGACTAGCGGGGGAGACC. The chain has TRBV20-1 and TRBJ2-5, with 12 bases fitting TRBD2. The CDR3 end falls 3 residues outside the read, so it is completed with the germline J gene. J lost 5 bases, V lost 5 bases, and 0 bases had no gene match. This CDR3 spans 12 amino acids. The germline V gene has CDR1 DFQATT and CDR2 SNEGSKA (reference sequence).

Details on this clone: The CDR3 extends 3 residues past the end of the read, so its final part is completed from the germline J gene. The J gene is TRBJ2-5, the V gene TRBV5-1; D possibly corresponds to TRBD1 (5 bases). The CDR3 loop spans 11 amino acids. Germline V gene lookup returns CDR1 SGHRS and CDR2 YFSETQ. The DNA read from the CDR3 is TGCGCCAGCAGCTTCGACAGAACC. Translating it yields CASSFDRT. The full CDR3 is CASSFDRTQYF. Filled out from reference TRBV5-1 and TRBJ2-5, the complete variable domain reads KAGVTQTPRYLIKTRGQQVTLSCSPISGHRSVSWYQQTPGQGLQFLFEYFSETQRNKGNFPGRFSGRQFSNSRSEMNVSTLELGDSALYLCASSFDRTQYFGPGTRLLVL.

The CDR3 DNA, read in part, is TGCAGTGCCTCCGCGGGGGGGGCCATCTCTGGGGCCAACGTC. This translates into CSASAGGAISGANV. The full CDR3 protein is CSASAGGAISGANVLTF. The V gene is TRBV20-1, the J gene TRBJ2-6; 9 positions agree with TRBD2. The CDR3 extends 3 residues past the end of the read, so its final part is completed from the germline J gene. The CDR3 is 17 amino acids. The trim removed 6 bases at V and 0 bases at J, leaving 9 bases unmatched. Per the germline V gene, CDR1 is DFQATT and CDR2 is SNEGSKA (reference sequence).

Regarding this clone: A junction end diverges from the germline sequence, so it may reflect a read error. The read ends 3 residues before the CDR3 terminus; that terminus is restored from the germline J gene. This chain uses TRBV7-7 with TRBJ2-5; perhaps TRBD2 as D (6 bases). This CDR3 is 15 amino acids long. Per the germline V gene, CDR1 is SSHAT and CDR2 is FNYEAQ (reference sequence). The CDR3 DNA, read in part, is TGTGCTAGCAGCTTGGTGGGCGGGGCTCAAGAGACC. Protein product: CASSLVGGAQET. The complete CDR3 sequence is CASSLVGGAQETQYF.

Turning to this clone: The read falls 3 residues short of the CDR3 end, and the missing part is taken from the germline J gene. The V call is TRBV10-1, the J call TRBJ2-2, with D perhaps TRBD1 (5 bases). Trimming shortened V by 0 bases and J by 2 bases, and 10 bases separated the two germline ends. Looked up from germline, CDR1 is WNHNN and CDR2 is SYGVQD (reference sequence). CDR3 length equals 16 residues. The CDR3 protein is CASSESGQKNTGELFF. The DNA read from the CDR3 is TGCGCCAGCAGTGAGTCGGGGCAGAAAAACACCGGGGAG.

A note on this clone: The CDR3 end is not reached by the read, which stops 3 residues before it; the germline J gene fills it in. V usage is TRBV20-1 and J usage is TRBJ2-3; tentative D call: TRBD1 (6 bases). The CDR3 totals 11 residues. Per germline, CDR1 DFQATT and CDR2 SNEGSKA (reference sequence). The CDR3 DNA, read in part, is TGCAGTGCTAGAGATCAGGGGTCG. Protein product: CSARDQGS. The full-length CDR3 reads as CSARDQGSQYF.

Notes on this clone: Read coverage stops 3 residues before the CDR3 terminus; the germline J gene supplies the remainder. The chain joins TRBV5-6 to TRBJ2-7; 8 bases map to TRBD1. Unmatched junction bases numbered 4, after V lost 3 bases and J lost 2 bases. The germline V gene has CDR1 SGHDT and CDR2 YYEEEE. The CDR3 is made up of 14 amino acids. Partial CDR3 DNA: TGTGCCAGCAGCTCCGGGACAGGCACCTACGAG. Translation gives CASSSGTGTYE. The whole CDR3 protein reads CASSSGTGTYEQYF.

As regards this clone: Read coverage stops 3 residues before the CDR3 terminus; the germline J gene supplies the remainder. The rearrangement joins TRBV19 to TRBJ2-6; possible D gene TRBD1, 5 bases. The V and J ends lost 5 bases and 2 bases respectively, with 16 bases between them. This CDR3 region has 17 residues. Per germline, CDR1 LNHDA and CDR2 SQIVND (reference sequence). CDR3 amino acids: CASSPQGRGTGANVLTF. The DNA read from the CDR3 is TGTGCCAGTAGTCCTCAGGGTAGGGGTACTGGGGCCAACGTC.

With respect to this clone: The read ends 3 residues early relative to the CDR3; the germline J gene fills the gap. J is TRBJ2-3 and V is TRBV6-1; D is perhaps TRBD1 (6 bases). The germline V and J ends were trimmed by 2 bases and 0 bases, with 9 bases remaining between them. There are 15 residues in the CDR3. Germline-derived CDR1 and CDR2 are MNHNS and SASEGT. The CDR3 is CASSEWGLSTDTQYF. The sequenced part of the CDR3 DNA is TGTGCCAGCAGTGAATGGGGGCTAAGCACAGATACG.

On this clone itself: The observed sequence ends 3 residues before the CDR3 terminus, with the missing tail filled in from the germline J gene. The V call is TRBV19, the J call TRBJ2-7, with 9 nucleotides matching TRBD1. The CDR3 totals 17 residues. CDR1 is LNHDA and CDR2 is SQIVND in the germline V gene (reference sequence). Germline trimming cut 2 bases from V and 5 bases from J; bases unmatched to any gene: 13. The CDR3 is CASSIRSFGTGPHEQYF. CDR3 DNA, as far as it was read: TGTGCCAGTAGTATAAGGTCTTTTGGGACAGGGCCCCACGAG.

To note about this clone: The observed sequence ends 3 residues before the CDR3 terminus, with the missing tail filled in from the germline J gene. V usage is TRBV7-7 and J usage is TRBJ1-3; D unresolved. Trimming left V 5 bases short and J 3 bases short, with 8 bases between. There are 13 residues in the CDR3. Germline assignment: CDR1 SSHAT and CDR2 FNYEAQ (reference sequence). The CDR3 DNA, read in part, is TGTGCCAGCAGCCCGACAAATGGAAACACC. Translating gives CASSPTNGNT. In full, the CDR3 is CASSPTNGNTIYF.